These 28 T cell receptor beta chains share one sample of origin, sequenced in a study of blood T cell repertoires in COVID-19. Assay: immunoSEQ multiplex PCR; the TCRdb copy retains only in-frame clones and omits some. The data contain roughly 150,000 clones, 80% of them singletons. The sample consisted of peripheral blood. The receptors here all came from a man in his fifties or sixties with acute or convalescent COVID-19.

This chain links TRBV6-5 with TRBJ1-2, with TRBD1 matching 8 bases. The junction had 1 base not matched to a gene; V was cut back by 4 bases and J by 3 bases. Germline assignment: CDR1 MNHEY and CDR2 SVGAGI. The CDR3 has 13 residues. For the CDR3, the DNA is TGTGCCAGCAGTTCAGGGGGCGACTATGGCTACACCTTC. It encodes CASSSGGDYGYTF.

About this clone itself: The same CDR3 can be traced to other DNA sequences in this sample. J is TRBJ2-7 and V is TRBV28; 7 bases align to TRBD2. The CDR3 sequence is 13 residues long. Germline-derived CDR1 and CDR2 are MDHEN and SYDVKM. Trimming took 6 bases from V and 2 from J; bases not matched to a gene: 4. The CDR3 region is CASRREGPYEQYF. The CDR3 DNA is TGTGCCAGCAGAAGGGAGGGACCCTACGAGCAGTACTTC.

As DNA, the CDR3 is TGCAGCGTTGTAAGCCCGGGACACCACGAGCAGTACTTC. This sequence encodes CSVVSPGHHEQYF. The rearrangement links TRBV29-1 to TRBJ2-7, with TRBD1 as a possible D gene (6 bases). The V and J ends lost 4 bases and 5 bases respectively, with 15 bases between them. This CDR3 region has 13 residues. CDR1 SQVTM and CDR2 ANQGSEA come from the germline V gene.

CDR3 DNA: TGTGCCAGCAGCTTGCCCGGGACAGGGACTCCCTCCTATAATTCACCCCTCCACTTT. As protein: CASSLPGTGTPSYNSPLHF. The chain uses TRBV11-3 and TRBJ1-6; TRBD1 matches 9 bases. V was pared by 3 bases and J by 0 bases, with 9 bases of the junction left unmatched. Germline assignment: CDR1 SGHNT and CDR2 YENEEA. This CDR3 has 19 residues.

In this sample, this clone turned up a few times. V gene TRBV3-1 (or the pseudogene TRBV3-2) combines with J gene TRBJ2-7, with 8 bases identical to TRBD2. With 0 bases clipped from V and 2 bases from J, the junction kept 18 bases outside the gene matches. CDR1 and CDR2 from the germline V gene are LGHDT and YNNKEL (reference sequence). The CDR3 has 20 amino acids. CDR3 sequence reads: CASSQDLRMTIGGETYEQYF. CDR3 nucleotide sequence: TGTGCCAGCAGCCAAGATCTTAGAATGACTATCGGGGGGGAAACCTACGAGCAGTACTTC.

The chain joins TRBV12-3 or TRBV12-4 to TRBJ1-4; maybe TRBD1 (6 bases). The CDR3 runs 13 residues. V lost 6 bases and J lost 5, with 10 bases in between. The chain's CDR3 is CASSSGTNEKLFF. CDR3 DNA sequence: TGTGCCAGCAGCTCCGGGACAAATGAAAAACTGTTTTTT.

The rearrangement uses TRBV21-1 and TRBJ1-4; TRBD1 reflects the table's D call only, with no check against the DNA. TRBV21-1 is flagged as a pseudogene. There are 17 residues in the CDR3. The CDR3 region is CASSKGGQRATNEKLFF. DNA for the CDR3: TGTGCCAGCAGCAAAGGGGGACAGAGAGCAACTAATGAAAAACTGTTTTTT.

The chain recombines TRBV10-3 with TRBJ2-1, with 10 bases identical to TRBD1. Germline V gene sequence: CDR1 ENHRY, CDR2 SYGVKD. The CDR3 contains 16 residues. V was clipped by 6 bases and J by 7 bases; unmatched bases: 12. The CDR3 sequence: CAISQPGQGTGNEQFF. The CDR3 DNA sequence: TGTGCCATCAGCCAACCGGGACAGGGGACGGGGAATGAGCAGTTCTTC.

This chain uses TRBV5-6 with TRBJ2-7; D remains ambiguous. Germline V gives CDR1 SGHDT, CDR2 YYEEEE. The CDR3 runs to 14 residues. V lost 0 bases to trimming and J lost 2 bases, with 9 bases between them. The CDR3 region is CASSLEYLPYEQYF. The CDR3 coding sequence is TGTGCCAGCAGCTTGGAGTACCTACCCTACGAGCAGTACTTC.

This sequence joins TRBV11-2 and TRBJ2-3; 9 bases match TRBD2. Trimming took 2 bases from V and 4 from J; bases not matched to a gene: 13. The germline V gene encodes CDR1 SGHAT and CDR2 FQNNGV. CDR3 size: 18 residues. The DNA of the CDR3 is TGTGCCAGCAGCTTATCGGGTGGGGGGCTAGCGGGGCCAGATACGCAGTATTTT. This translates into CASSLSGGGLAGPDTQYF.

A remark on this clone: Other DNA sequences within the sample encode an identical CDR3. The chain employs TRBV5-6 and TRBJ1-5, with D perhaps TRBD1 (6 bases). The CDR3 is 14 amino acids. V gave up 4 bases and J gave up 1 base, with 9 bases separating them. Germline V gives CDR1 SGHDT, CDR2 YYEEEE. CDR3 DNA: TGTGCCAGCAGCCCGACAGGCAGCAATCAGCCCCAGCATTTT. As protein: CASSPTGSNQPQHF.

This sequence joins TRBV2 and TRBJ2-3; TRBD1 agrees at 8 bases. The CDR3 spans 14 residues. V lost 8 bases, J lost 1 base, and 5 bases stayed unmatched. Germline lookup yields CDR1 SNHLY and CDR2 FYNNEI. CDR3 sequence: CASGGQGGTDTQYF. The CDR3 region has the DNA TGTGCCAGCGGAGGACAGGGAGGCACAGATACGCAGTATTTT. The full variable domain, in which reference TRBV2 and TRBJ2-3 provide the parts outside the CDR3, is EPEVTQTPSHQVTQMGQEVILRCVPISNHLYFYWYRQILGQKVEFLVSFYNNEISEKSEIFDDQFSVERPDGSNFTLKIRSTKLEDSAMYFCASGGQGGTDTQYFGPGTRLTVL.

The chain links TRBV28 to TRBJ1-5; 7 bases match TRBD1. V shed 8 bases and J 9 bases; nucleotides not matched to a gene: 13. The germline V gene encodes CDR1 MDHEN and CDR2 SYDVKM. CDR3 size: 14 residues. The CDR3 nucleotides are TGTGCCAGCCTGAATGGGGGGACAGTGGCGCCCCAGCATTTT. Amino acid sequence: CASLNGGTVAPQHF.

The chain recombines TRBV5-5 with TRBJ2-7; 8 nucleotides match TRBD2. Germline V CDR1 and CDR2: SGHKS, YYEKEE (reference sequence). CDR3 length: 15 amino acids. V dropped 2 bases and J dropped 2; count of bases not matched to a gene: 6. CDR3 amino acids: CASSFGLAPTYEQYF. CDR3 DNA: TGTGCCAGCAGCTTTGGACTAGCCCCGACCTACGAGCAGTACTTC.

This clone was observed a single time. The rearrangement joins TRBV7-2 to TRBJ2-7; D may be TRBD2 (5 bases). This CDR3 is 12 amino acids long. V dropped 2 bases and J dropped 6 bases, with 8 bases sitting between them. CDR1 is SGHTA, CDR2 FQGNSA, per germline. In nucleotides, the CDR3 is TGTGCCAGCAGCTTATTAGGGAGCGAGCAGTACTTC. This sequence encodes CASSLLGSEQYF.

The chain employs TRBV4-2 and TRBJ2-4; weak D call: TRBD1 (6 bases). There are 17 residues in the CDR3. Germline V gene lookup returns CDR1 LGHNA and CDR2 YNFKEQ. V was clipped by 3 bases and J by 9 bases, with 24 bases between them. CDR3 sequence: CASSHHLTGTGSLIQYF. The CDR3 coding sequence is TGTGCCAGCAGCCACCATTTGACAGGTACTGGGAGCCTCATTCAGTACTTC.

This sequence joins TRBV19 and TRBJ2-7; D is possibly TRBD1 (6 bases). Germline V lookup: CDR1 LNHDA, CDR2 SQIVND (reference sequence). The CDR3 has 16 residues. Trimming removed 1 base from V and 3 bases from J, with 16 bases in between. This CDR3 reads CASSIVAGAIFYEQYF. CDR3 bases: TGTGCCAGTAGTATAGTCGCAGGGGCGATCTTCTACGAGCAGTACTTC.

This clone was found a few times. V and J are TRBV6-5 and TRBJ2-7; 11 positions match TRBD1. Germline assignment: CDR1 MNHEY and CDR2 SVGAGI. The CDR3 is 12 residues long. The ends lost 11 bases at V and 7 bases at J; junction bases unmatched: 7. This CDR3 reads CAAPGQGGEQYF. The CDR3 coding sequence is TGTGCCGCTCCGGGACAGGGGGGGGAGCAGTACTTC.

The V and J genes are TRBV7-6 and TRBJ1-1; TRBD1 matches at 9 bases. The CDR3 totals 17 residues. With V trimmed by 0 bases and J by 1 base, 6 bases remained unmatched. Germline CDR1 SGHVS, CDR2 FNYEAQ. DNA for the CDR3: TGTGCCAGCAGCTTAGCCCGGACAGGGGCAGGGAACACTGAAGCTTTCTTT. Translated, it gives CASSLARTGAGNTEAFF.

The genes are TRBV2 and TRBJ1-5; 7 positions agree with TRBD1. The J segment lost 6 bases and the V segment lost 4 bases, leaving 6 bases of the junction unmatched. CDR3 length: 14 amino acids. Germline V gene data show CDR1 as SNHLY and CDR2 as FYNNEI. DNA for the CDR3: TGTGCCAGCAGTGGAAGACAGGGAGGTCAGCCCCAGCATTTT. This gives the protein CASSGRQGGQPQHF.

The chain carries TRBV29-1 and TRBJ1-5; possibly TRBD1 for D (5 bases). The V end lost 5 bases, the J end lost 4 bases, and 21 bases lay between the germline ends. Germline values: CDR1 SQVTM, CDR2 ANQGSEA. The CDR3 extends over 16 amino acids. The CDR3, as DNA: TGCAGCGTTATAGTGGGGCCCCCCCGGCGGAATCAGCCCCAGCATTTT. It codes for CSVIVGPPRRNQPQHF.

The chain has TRBV10-1 and TRBJ2-7; D might be TRBD2 (5 bases). This CDR3 region has 16 residues. Per germline, CDR1 WNHNN and CDR2 SYGVQD (reference sequence). V shed 4 bases and J shed 2 bases, with 18 bases lying between them. This CDR3 is CASSARTLNEPYEQYF. CDR3 sequence (DNA): TGCGCCAGCAGTGCTAGGACTCTCAACGAACCCTACGAGCAGTACTTC.

The CDR3 is CASSLASGGGNEQFF. CDR3 nucleotides: TGTGCCAGCAGCCTTGCCTCCGGCGGGGGCAATGAGCAGTTCTTC. This chain links TRBV5-4 with TRBJ2-1; 7 bases match TRBD2. From germline, CDR1 is SGHNT and CDR2 YYREEE (reference sequence). V was clipped by 4 bases and J by 6 bases; unmatched bases: 10. There are 15 residues in the CDR3. Using reference TRBV5-4 and TRBJ2-1 for the parts outside the CDR3, the full variable domain is ETGVTQSPTHLIKTRGQQVTLRCSSQSGHNTVSWYQQALGQGPQFIFQYYREEENGRGNFPPRFSGLQFPNYSSELNVNALELDDSALYLCASSLASGGGNEQFFGPGTRLTVL.

CDR3 sequence (DNA): TGTGCCAGCAGCTTGGAGGCGGGGCTAGGAAACACCATATATTTT. It translates to CASSLEAGLGNTIYF. This sequence joins TRBV5-4 and TRBJ1-3, with a weak D call TRBD1 (5 bases). The CDR3 has 15 amino acids. Germline V gives CDR1 SGHNT, CDR2 YYREEE (reference sequence). V was cut by 0 bases and J by 4 bases, with 11 bases left in between.

The chain links TRBV28 to TRBJ2-7; D uncertain. The V gene lost 2 bases and the J gene lost 4 bases, with 18 bases spanning the gap. Germline CDR1 and CDR2: MDHEN and SYDVKM. The CDR3 is made up of 16 amino acids. The CDR3 sequence: CASSLVRPSHTYEQYF. The CDR3 DNA is TGTGCCAGCAGTTTAGTCAGGCCGTCCCATACATACGAGCAGTACTTC.

The chain couples TRBV21-1 to TRBJ2-7; the table's D call of TRBD1 was not tested on the DNA. TRBV21-1 is labeled a pseudogene. CDR3 length: 15 amino acids. Written as DNA, the CDR3 is TGTGCCAGCAGCAAAGTGAACTCCAGGGACAGGGGGCCGTACTTC. It translates to CASSKVNSRDRGPYF.

This rearrangement joins TRBV15 to TRBJ1-2; a possible D gene is TRBD1 (6 bases). This CDR3 contains 15 residues. The germline V and J ends were trimmed by 5 bases and 8 bases, with 21 bases remaining between them. Germline CDR1 reads LNHNV; CDR2 reads YYDKDF (reference sequence). CDR3 DNA: TGTGCCACCAGCTTTCAAGGAACAGGGCTAAGGGGCTACACCTTC. Amino acids: CATSFQGTGLRGYTF.

V is TRBV5-8 and J is TRBJ2-2, with TRBD2 matching 12 bases. Germline-derived CDR1 and CDR2 are SGHTS and YDEGEE. The CDR3 length is 18 residues. V was clipped by 0 bases and J by 1 base; unmatched bases: 4. The CDR3 spells CASSLATTSGGNTGELFF. The CDR3 nucleotides read TGTGCCAGCAGCTTGGCCACGACTAGCGGGGGGAACACCGGGGAGCTGTTTTTT.